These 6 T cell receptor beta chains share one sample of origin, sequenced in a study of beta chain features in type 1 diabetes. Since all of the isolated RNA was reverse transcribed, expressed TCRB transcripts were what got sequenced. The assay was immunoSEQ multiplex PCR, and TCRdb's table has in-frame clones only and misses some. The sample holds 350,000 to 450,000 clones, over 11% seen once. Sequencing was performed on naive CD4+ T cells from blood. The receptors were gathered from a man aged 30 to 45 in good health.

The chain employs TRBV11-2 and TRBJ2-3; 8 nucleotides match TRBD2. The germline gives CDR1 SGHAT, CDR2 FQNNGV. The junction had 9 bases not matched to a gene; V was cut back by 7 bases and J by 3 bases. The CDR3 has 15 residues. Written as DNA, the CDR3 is TGTGCCAGCACCGAAGTCCGGGGGGGGACAGATACGCAGTATTTT. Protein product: CASTEVRGGTDTQYF.

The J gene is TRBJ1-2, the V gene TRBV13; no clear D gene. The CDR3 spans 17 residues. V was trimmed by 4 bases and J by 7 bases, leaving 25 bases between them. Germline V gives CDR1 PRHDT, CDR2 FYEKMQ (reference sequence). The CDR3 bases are TGTGCCAGCAGCTCTCAACTCTTATCAGACTGGTCTGGTGGCTACACCTTC. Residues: CASSSQLLSDWSGGYTF.

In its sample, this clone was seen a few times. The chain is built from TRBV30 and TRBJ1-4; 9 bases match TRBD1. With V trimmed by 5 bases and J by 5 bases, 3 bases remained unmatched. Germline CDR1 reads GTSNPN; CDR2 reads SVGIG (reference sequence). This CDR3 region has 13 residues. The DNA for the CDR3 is TGTGCCTGGGCCGGGACAGGGAATGAAAAACTGTTTTTT. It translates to CAWAGTGNEKLFF.

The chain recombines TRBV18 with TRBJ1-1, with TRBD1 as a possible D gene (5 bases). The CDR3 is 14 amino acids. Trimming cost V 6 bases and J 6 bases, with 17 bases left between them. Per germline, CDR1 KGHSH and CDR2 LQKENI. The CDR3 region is CASSPKGDGAEAFF. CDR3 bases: TGTGCCAGCTCCCCGAAAGGGGACGGAGCTGAAGCTTTCTTT.

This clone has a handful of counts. CDR3 nucleotides: TGTGCCATCAGTCCTAGCGGGCCTCTTAATGAGCAGTTCTTC. Its protein product is CAISPSGPLNEQFF. The chain links TRBV10-3 to TRBJ2-1; 8 bases are shared with TRBD2. Trimming at V came to 5 bases and at J to 7 bases, leaving 7 bases not matched to a gene. CDR1 and CDR2 (germline): ENHRY, SYGVKD. This CDR3 spans 14 amino acids.

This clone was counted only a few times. CDR3 residues: CASSMRGLREKLFF. The CDR3, as DNA: TGTGCCAGCAGTATGAGGGGGCTTAGAGAAAAACTGTTTTTT. The chain carries TRBV2 and TRBJ1-4; TRBD1 matches 7 bases. The trim removed 5 bases at V and 8 bases at J, leaving 8 bases unmatched. Germline V lookup: CDR1 SNHLY, CDR2 FYNNEI. The CDR3 contains 14 residues.